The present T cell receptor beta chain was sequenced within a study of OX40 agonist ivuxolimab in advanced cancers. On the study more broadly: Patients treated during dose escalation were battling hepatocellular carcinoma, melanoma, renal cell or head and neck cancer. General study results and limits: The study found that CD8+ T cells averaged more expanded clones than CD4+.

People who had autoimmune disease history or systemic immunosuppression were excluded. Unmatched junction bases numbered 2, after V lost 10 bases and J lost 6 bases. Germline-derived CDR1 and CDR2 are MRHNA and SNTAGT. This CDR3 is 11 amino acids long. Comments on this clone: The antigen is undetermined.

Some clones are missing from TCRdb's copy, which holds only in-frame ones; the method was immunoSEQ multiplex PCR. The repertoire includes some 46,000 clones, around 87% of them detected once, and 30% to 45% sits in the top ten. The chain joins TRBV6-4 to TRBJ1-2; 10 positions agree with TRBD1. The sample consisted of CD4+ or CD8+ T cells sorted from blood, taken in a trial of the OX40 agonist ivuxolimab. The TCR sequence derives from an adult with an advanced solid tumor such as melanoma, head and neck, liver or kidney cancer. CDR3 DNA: TGTGCCACTGGGACAGGGGATGGCTACACCTTC. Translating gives CATGTGDGYTF.